Listed below are T cell receptor beta chains from one sample, sequenced in a study of shared clonotypes between healthy human individuals. Assay used: immunoSEQ multiplex PCR; TCRdb lists only in-frame clones, some missing. The table lists 300,000 to 400,000 clones, over 75% of them singletons. Input material: memory CD8+ T cells sorted from blood. All receptors derive from a man aged 18 to 29 in good health. The CDR3 runs from the conserved cysteine through the conserved F or W. Not every row has a clone size; where given, it reads once, few, many or a size class.

>NA|TRBJ1-1|TRBV6-6
CASRYLRETEAFF
>NA|TRBJ2-7|TRBV29-1
CSVEDSSYEQYF
>NA|TRBJ1-1|TRBV19
CASSIANRMNTEAFF
>NA|TRBJ1-5|TRBV7-9
CASGQNNQPQHF
>few|TRBJ2-5|TRBV7-8
CASSSDATQYF
>NA|TRBJ2-7|TRBV29-1
CSAGWGSGYEQYF
>NA|TRBJ2-7|TRBV19
CASSYGTGDYEQYF
>NA|TRBJ2-2|TRBV4-2
CASSQALGSGELFF
>once|TRBJ2-7|TRBV5-1
CASRPGDPYEQYF
>NA|TRBJ2-3|TRBV10-1
CARGMDTQYF
>NA|TRBJ1-5|TRBV30
CAWSTGQSNQPQHF
>NA|TRBJ2-3|TRBV2
CASQGPTGGYTDTQYF
>NA|TRBJ2-5|TRBV7-9
CASSPGGTQYF
>NA|TRBJ2-7|TRBV27
CASSLRGPIYEQYF
>NA|TRBJ2-7|TRBV5-1
CASSLFVGQTYEQYF
>few|TRBJ2-3|TRBV29-1
CSLAGDYPDTQYF
>NA|TRBJ1-2|TRBV5-1
CASSLVDRDNYGYTF
>once|TRBJ1-2|TRBV7-9
CASSGGWGANYGYTF
>NA|TRBJ1-1|TRBV28
CASSPPGTEAFF
>once|TRBJ2-1|TRBV27
CATARGAATYNEQFF
>NA|TRBJ1-1|TRBV4-1
CASTSRDREAFF
>NA|TRBJ1-4|TRBV7-9
CASSLVRGEKLFF
>once|TRBJ1-4|TRBV7-9
CASSPRGDPNEKLFF
>NA|TRBJ2-1|TRBV9
CASSVAGSPYNEQFF
>NA|TRBJ2-7|TRBV7-8
CASSLDGEQYF
>NA|TRBJ1-1|TRBV5-4
CASSSWTGLNTEAFF
>once|TRBJ2-2|TRBV4-3
CASSQDNSYTGELFF
>NA|TRBJ2-3|TRBV15
CATSRDKYGSSTDTQYF
>NA|TRBJ1-2|TRBV4-3
CASSQVPRGIVYGYTF
>NA|TRBJ2-3|TRBV27
CASSLASGLGLDTQYF
>NA|TRBJ2-7|TRBV5-1
CASSLPSNEQYF
>once|TRBJ2-7|TRBV10-3
CAISPNRDEQYF
>NA|TRBJ2-1|TRBV4-1
CASSQWAAGGAPYNEQFF
>NA|TRBJ2-7|TRBV28
CASSRTGGSYEQYF
>NA|TRBJ2-5|TRBV7-2
CASSRQGERTQYF
>NA|TRBJ2-1|TRBV7-2
CASSLARLAHYNEQFF
>NA|TRBJ2-5|TRBV5-8
CASSLVGFGETQYF
>few|TRBJ1-2|TRBV5-4
CASSLDPEQGALNGYTF
>NA|TRBJ2-7|TRBV6-5
CASSFYPGQGSYEQYF
>NA|TRBJ2-3|TRBV9
CASSTQGGSDTQYF
>NA|TRBJ2-6|TRBV27
CASSSRTGGFSGANVLTF
>NA|TRBJ2-7|TRBV7-9
CASSYPGQGAEQYF
>NA|TRBJ2-5|TRBV5-1
CASSFGDDQETQYF
>once|TRBJ2-1|TRBV6-1
CASSEGWTNEQFF
>NA|TRBJ1-1|TRBV10-1
CASSESGIGAFF
>NA|TRBJ2-7|TRBV14
CASSQFRGSSYEQYF
>NA|TRBJ2-7|TRBV30
CAGNYMGGSEQYF
>NA|TRBJ2-7|TRBV11-2
CASSLQGGSYEQYF
>once|TRBJ2-7|TRBV30
CAWMLAGTSYEQYF
>NA|TRBJ1-5|TRBV10-3
CAISPGENQPQHF